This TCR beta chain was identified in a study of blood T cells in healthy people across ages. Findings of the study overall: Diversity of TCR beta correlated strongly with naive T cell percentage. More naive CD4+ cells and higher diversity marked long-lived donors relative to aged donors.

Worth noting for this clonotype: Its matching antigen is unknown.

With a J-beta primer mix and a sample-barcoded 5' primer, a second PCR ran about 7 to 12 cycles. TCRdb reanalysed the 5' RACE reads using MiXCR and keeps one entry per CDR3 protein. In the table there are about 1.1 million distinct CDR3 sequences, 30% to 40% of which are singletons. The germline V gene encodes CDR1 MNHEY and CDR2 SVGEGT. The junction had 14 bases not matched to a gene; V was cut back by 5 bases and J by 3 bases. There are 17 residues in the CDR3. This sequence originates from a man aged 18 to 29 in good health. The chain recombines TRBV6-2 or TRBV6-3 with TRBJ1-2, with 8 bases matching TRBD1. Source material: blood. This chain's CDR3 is CASSPHTPDREHYGYTF. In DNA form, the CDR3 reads TGTGCCAGCAGTCCCCATACGCCGGACAGGGAACACTATGGCTACACCTTC.